The 10 T cell receptor beta chains reported below all come from one sample, sequenced in a study of T cells in women clearing cervical HPV infection. Libraries were prepared by immunoSEQ multiplex PCR; TCRdb keeps only in-frame clonotypes and omits some of them. Here the sample table reports some 37,000 clones. The sequencing sample was made of blood buffy coat. These receptor sequences come from a woman between 18 and 69 years old with a cervical HPV16 infection that either progressed to CIN3+ or cleared (not recorded which).

As concerns this clone: With the read ending 3 residues before the CDR3 end, the germline J gene is used to fill in that end. The rearrangement uses TRBV12-3 or TRBV12-4 and TRBJ2-7; 10 bases align to TRBD1. V shed 7 bases, J shed 3 bases, and the junction held 9 bases outside the gene matches. The CDR3 has 15 amino acids. Incomplete CDR3 DNA: TGTGCCAGCACCAACGATAGGACAGGGGGCTACGAG. The encoded protein is CASTNDRTGGYE. The whole CDR3 sequence is CASTNDRTGGYEQYF.

On this clone itself: The read stops 3 residues short of the end of the CDR3; the missing end is completed from the germline J gene. This sequence joins TRBV6-4 and TRBJ2-2; the match to TRBD2 covers 8 bases. J lost 5 bases, V lost 6 bases, and 8 bases had no gene match. This CDR3 is built from 15 residues. Germline CDR1 and CDR2: MRHNA and SNTAGT. CDR3 DNA (partial): TGTGCCAGCAGGCCCGGGGGGGCCGAGACCGGGGAG. Translating it yields CASRPGGAETGE. The whole CDR3 sequence reads CASRPGGAETGELFF.

Comments on this clone: The sequenced fragment ends 3 residues before the CDR3 boundary, so the rest is inferred from the germline J gene. The chain is built from TRBV20-1 and TRBJ2-5; 8 positions match TRBD2. This CDR3 region has 13 residues. The germline gives CDR1 DFQATT, CDR2 SNEGSKA (reference sequence). The junction had 5 bases not matched to a gene; V was cut back by 3 bases and J by 5 bases. The CDR3 sequence is CSASGGDGETQYF. CDR3 bases read: TGCAGTGCTAGCGGGGGGGATGGGGAGACC.

To note about this clone: Read sequence stops 3 residues before the CDR3 end, and the germline J gene provides the missing end. This sequence joins TRBV29-1 and TRBJ1-5; D remains ambiguous. V was clipped by 4 bases and J by 7 bases, with 17 bases between them. CDR3 length: 14 residues. The germline gives CDR1 SQVTM, CDR2 ANQGSEA. This chain's CDR3 is CSVGEGQTGQPQHF. The covered CDR3 bases are TGCAGCGTTGGGGAAGGGCAGACGGGGCAGCCC.

About this clone: The read ends 3 residues before the CDR3 terminus; that terminus is restored from the germline J gene. This sequence joins TRBV13 and TRBJ2-7; 8 bases match TRBD2. V lost 5 bases and J lost 0; bases outside the gene matches: 9. The CDR3 is made up of 16 amino acids. Germline V gives CDR1 PRHDT, CDR2 FYEKMQ (reference sequence). The CDR3 loop reads CASSQSGGDSSYEQYF. CDR3 DNA (partial): TGTGCCAGCAGCCAAAGCGGGGGTGATAGCTCCTACGAG.

With respect to this clone: The read ends 3 residues before the CDR3 terminus; that terminus is restored from the germline J gene. The chain carries TRBV20-1 and TRBJ1-6, with TRBD1 identical over 10 bases. The CDR3 is made up of 12 amino acids. V lost 3 bases to trimming and J lost 11 bases; unmatched junction nucleotides: 1. Germline assignment: CDR1 DFQATT and CDR2 SNEGSKA (reference sequence). This chain's CDR3 is CSASGQGAPLHF. The part of the CDR3 DNA that was read is TGCAGTGCTAGCGGACAGGGGGCACCC.

Worth noting for this clone: The read ends 3 residues shy of where the CDR3 ends; the end is completed using the germline J gene. This chain connects TRBV11-2 to TRBJ2-1; 7 bases agree with TRBD2. The V gene end was trimmed by 1 base and the J gene end by 6 bases; junction bases not matched to a gene: 0. CDR3 length: 13 amino acids. CDR1 SGHAT and CDR2 FQNNGV come from the germline V gene. CDR3 DNA, as far as it was read: TGTGCCAGCAGCTTAGGGGGGGGCAATGAG. As protein: CASSLGGGNE. In full, the CDR3 reads CASSLGGGNEQFF.

With respect to this clone: The read comes to an end 3 residues before the CDR3 does, leaving the germline J gene to fill in the end. The J gene is TRBJ1-4, the V gene TRBV19, with D maybe TRBD1 (5 bases). The CDR3 is made up of 15 amino acids. V was cut by 1 base and J by 8 bases, with 14 bases left in between. Per the germline V gene, CDR1 is LNHDA and CDR2 is SQIVND (reference sequence). CDR3 DNA, as far as it was read: TGTGCCAGTAGTATAGCGGTCTTAAAGGGGGAAAAA. It encodes CASSIAVLKGEK. The CDR3 in its entirety is CASSIAVLKGEKLFF. Full variable domain (rest looked up from reference TRBV19 and TRBJ1-4): DGGITQSPKYLFRKEGQNVTLSCEQNLNHDAMYWYRQDPGQGLRLIYYSQIVNDFQKGDIAEGYSVSREKKESFPLTVTSAQKNPTAFYLCASSIAVLKGEKLFFGSGTQLSVL.

A note on this clone: The read stops 3 residues short of the end of the CDR3; the missing end is completed from the germline J gene. The chain couples TRBV12-5 to TRBJ1-1, with D possibly being TRBD1 (6 bases). Trimming left V 3 bases short and J 0 bases short, with 8 bases between. CDR1 is LGHNT, CDR2 FRNRAP, per germline. The CDR3 is 14 residues long. The sequenced CDR3 bases are TGTGCTAGTGGTTTCGGGGGGCTGAACACTGAA. It codes for CASGFGGLNTE. The complete CDR3 protein is CASGFGGLNTEAFF.

For this clone: The read gets to within 3 residues of the CDR3 end, and the germline J gene fills in the rest. The J gene is TRBJ1-4, the V gene TRBV19; 10 positions agree with TRBD1. Germline-derived CDR1 and CDR2 are LNHDA and SQIVND (reference sequence). There are 15 residues in the CDR3. V was pared by 6 bases and J by 4 bases, with 5 bases of the junction left unmatched. CDR3 amino acids: CASSDRGRGNEKLFF. The sequenced CDR3 bases are TGTGCCAGTAGCGACAGGGGGCGCGGTAATGAAAAA.